The clone carrying this T cell receptor (beta chain) came up a few times. Trimming took off 8 bases at V and 5 bases at J, with 13 bases between the two ends. Per the germline V gene, CDR1 is MNHEY and CDR2 is SMNVEV (reference sequence). The CDR3 totals 13 residues. The data belong to a study of CD8 T cells in ankylosing spondylitis. It was by quantitative 5'-RACE with molecular barcodes that TCR beta libraries were made. From the 5' RACE reads, TCRdb called clonotypes with MiXCR, one entry per CDR3 protein. The sample records around 300,000 distinct CDR3 sequences, more than 20% being singletons. The specimen was blood, either unsorted or a sorted T cell fraction (not recorded which). The chain recombines TRBV27 with TRBJ2-4; D possibly corresponds to TRBD2 (5 bases). The receptor comes from a female donor with ankylosing spondylitis or in good health (not recorded which). CDR3 bases: TGTGCCAGCTCAACCGGGAACCAAAACATTCAGTACTTC. This translates into CASSTGNQNIQYF.